Included here is one T cell receptor beta chain sequence, with context. The antigen it binds to is not known. No per-base quality is available; no much larger clone lies one base away. The immunoSEQ Assay, a bias-controlled multiplex PCR, was used to amplify TCRbeta CDR3 regions from genomic DNA. The authors' analysis ran thus. The number of nucleated cells in each sample was estimated from the amplification of reference gene primers within the assay. To quantify the absolute abundance of each unique TCRbeta CDR3 rearrangement, sequence reads were collapsed and filtered. For each sample, productive Simpson clonality was calculated by taking the square root of Simpson's diversity index across productive rearrangements. Held by TCRdb, this immuneACCESS table contains in-frame sequences only and omits some clones. Under half of the omission traces to an unresolved V gene where checked; the cause of the rest is unknown. Clone size and the V and J calls come from that table; the DNA yielded D and trimming. The sample table shows tens of thousands of clones, and more than 80% are seen once. In total, the top ten clones hold roughly 15% of the sample.

The sample comes from a study of blood T cell repertoires in COVID-19 (dated by TCRdb to 2019 to 2021). Turning to the overall study: Samples from collaborators originated in the United States, Italy and Spain and spanned both the acute and convalescent phases of COVID-19. The material from the prospective study consisted of cDNA or gDNA derived from T cells, B-cell-depleted T cells, or PBMCs. Subjects who had been exposed to COVID-19, were actively infected with it, or had recovered from it provided the deeply sampled blood TCRbeta repertoires that made up the dataset. The repertoires were made available in a free public database intended to serve as a resource for research on the immune response to SARS-CoV-2. The samples were drawn from the first 160 participants of the ongoing ImmuneRACE study and from 1,254 subjects provided by 6 global collaborators. A de-identified subject ID, COVID-19 status, age in years and sex were almost always included in the sample metadata. Where HLA class I and class II types were available, the types were taken from metadata supplied by the sample provider, not from assay-based typing. General findings and caveats noted by the study authors: How much clinical and demographic metadata was included differed by source and by participant, and the metadata was provided uncurated.

Each collaborating institution followed its own protocols to collect whole blood in K2EDTA tubes. For TCRbeta analysis, collaborators shipped samples in one of three forms: frozen whole blood, isolated PBMCs, or DNA extracted from either of those sample types. V is pared back by 2 bases and J by 1 base, with 8 bases lying between the germline termini. The cysteine opens and the phenylalanine closes a CDR3 of 13 amino acids. Kept here is only the CDR3 DNA, which spans 39 bases and is read in frame from base 1. The germline V gene (reference sequence) yields GTSNPN for CDR1 and SVGIG for CDR2. The sequence links TRBV30 to TRBJ1-1; no confident D gene assignment can be made. The origin of this receptor is a man older than 75 with acute or convalescent COVID-19. The material sequenced was peripheral blood. The CDR3 region reads CAWSPTANTEAFF. The bases are TGTGCCTGGAGTCCTACAGCGAACACTGAAGCTTTCTTT.